This entry is about one T cell receptor beta chain. The antigen is not known. The data are from a study of response to subunit inactivated influenza vaccine. Study-wide results and caveats: The authors proposed limited new T cell recruitment per seasonal influenza vaccination.

The CDR3 runs to 14 residues. The V end lost 4 bases, the J end lost 8 bases, and 15 bases lay between the germline ends. From germline, CDR1 is LGHDT and CDR2 YNNKEL (reference sequence). TCRdb itself ran the RT-PCR reads through MiXCR, one entry per CDR3 protein. The sample lists about 480,000 distinct CDR3 sequences, roughly 27% seen once, with about 1.9% in the top ten. The source material was CD4+ T cells sorted from PBMCs, sampled 5 days after vaccination. The clonotype was recovered from a man aged 50 to 60 who received an inactivated influenza vaccine. The chain uses TRBV3-1 and TRBJ2-1; possible D gene TRBD2, 6 bases. The chain's CDR3 is CASSLRRGAHEQFF. The CDR3 DNA is TGTGCCAGCAGCCTAAGACGCGGGGCCCATGAGCAGTTCTTC.